This TCR beta chain originates from a study of cytomegalovirus exposure and HLA in healthy donors. Study-level results: Later analysis suggested links between common viral pathogens and several top significant clusters. In a later analysis, at a false discovery rate of 0.05, 15,000 to 20,000 TCR beta sequences matched HLA alleles. It was 150 to 200 TCR beta chains that were listed as cytomegalovirus-associated.

Comments on this clone: Its antigen remains unidentified.

Both 60 Vbeta primers and 13 Jbeta primers went into the PCR. Data came from immunoSEQ multiplex PCR; TCRdb stores just in-frame clones and leaves some out. The sample holds about 93,000 clones; 82% are singletons and the top ten take under 4%. The germline CDR1 and CDR2 sequences are SEHNR and FQNEAQ (reference sequence). V dropped 1 base and J dropped 4 bases, with 9 bases sitting between them. The CDR3 length is 14 residues. Sequencing used PBMCs. This rearrangement joins TRBV7-9 to TRBJ2-3; perhaps TRBD1 as D (5 bases). This receptor was identified in a man aged 45-65 years in good health and CMV-seronegative. CDR3 in DNA: TGTGCCAGCAGCTTAGAAGACAGATCAGATACGCAGTATTTT. Translating it yields CASSLEDRSDTQYF.